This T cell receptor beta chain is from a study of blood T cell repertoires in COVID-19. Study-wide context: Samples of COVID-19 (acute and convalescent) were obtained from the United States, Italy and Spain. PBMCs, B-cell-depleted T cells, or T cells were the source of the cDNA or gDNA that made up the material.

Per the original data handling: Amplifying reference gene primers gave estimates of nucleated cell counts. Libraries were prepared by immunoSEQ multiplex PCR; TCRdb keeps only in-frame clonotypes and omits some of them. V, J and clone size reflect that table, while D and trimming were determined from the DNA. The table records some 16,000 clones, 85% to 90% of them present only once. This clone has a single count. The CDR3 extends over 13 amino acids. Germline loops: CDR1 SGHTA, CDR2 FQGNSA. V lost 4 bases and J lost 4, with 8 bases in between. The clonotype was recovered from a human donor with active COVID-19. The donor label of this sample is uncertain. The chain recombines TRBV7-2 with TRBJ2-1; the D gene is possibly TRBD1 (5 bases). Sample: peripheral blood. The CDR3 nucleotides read TGTGCCAGCAGCTCCCGACAGTACAATGAGCAGTTCTTC. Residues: CASSSRQYNEQFF.